This T cell receptor beta chain emerged from a study of OX40 agonist ivuxolimab in advanced cancers. About the research overall: At doses from 0.01 to 10 mg/kg, patients were given intravenous ivuxolimab every 2 weeks.

Libraries were prepared by immunoSEQ multiplex PCR; TCRdb keeps only in-frame clonotypes and omits some of them. The data show approximately 110,000 clones, with approximately 90% seen just once and 0.65% to 0.9% held by the top ten. The CDR3 is 14 residues long. Germline CDR1 is MNHEY and CDR2 is SVGAGI. Trimming took 6 bases from V and 5 from J, leaving 15 bases between them. Sequences were derived from CD4+ or CD8+ T cells sorted from blood, sampled in a trial of the OX40 agonist ivuxolimab. The clonotype was recovered from an adult with an advanced solid tumor such as melanoma, head and neck, liver or kidney cancer. V gene TRBV6-5 combines with J gene TRBJ2-3; D gene uncertain. In DNA form, the CDR3 reads TGTGCCAGCAGCGGTGGGGTAGTAGGAGATACGCAGTATTTT. It encodes CASSGGVVGDTQYF.